The 18 T cell receptor beta chains in this list originate from one sample, sequenced in a study of Graves' ophthalmopathy and Graves' hyperthyroidism. The TCR beta CDR3 regions underwent amplification from RNA transcripts. The workflow started with a first-round RT-PCR run with HTBI primers and then moved on to a second-round multiplex PCR. Each CDR3 protein gets one entry after TCRdb re-called the multiplex PCR reads with MiXCR. Here the sample spans roughly 160,000 distinct CDR3 sequences, approximately 40% being singletons. Sequences were obtained from peripheral blood. These receptors were obtained from a man aged 30 to 45 with Graves' ophthalmopathy.

This clonotype was counted at least ten times. V is TRBV12-3 or TRBV12-4 and J is TRBJ2-7; D uncertain. V was pared by 3 bases and J by 4 bases, with 4 bases between. This CDR3 has 11 amino acids. The CDR3 DNA sequence: TGTGCCAGCAGTTTGGGGTACGAGCAGTACTTC. Residues: CASSLGYEQYF.

This clonotype was seen only a few times. This chain joins TRBV10-3 and TRBJ1-5, with TRBD1 matching over 8 bases. CDR1 ENHRY and CDR2 SYGVKD come from the germline V gene. The CDR3 has 13 amino acids. The junction had 1 base not matched to a gene; V was cut back by 6 bases and J by 3 bases. CDR3 residues: CAIRDRDNQPQHF. The CDR3 nucleotides are TGTGCCATCAGGGACAGGGACAATCAGCCCCAGCATTTT.

This clonotype was seen a handful of times. The V and J genes are TRBV28 and TRBJ1-1; a possible D gene is TRBD1 (6 bases). Germline-derived CDR1 and CDR2 are MDHEN and SYDVKM. V lost 2 bases to trimming and J lost 7 bases, with 14 bases between them. The CDR3 runs to 14 residues. The CDR3 sequence is CASSLNHRVDEAFF. Written as DNA, the CDR3 is TGTGCCAGCAGTTTAAACCACAGGGTTGATGAAGCTTTCTTT.

This clonotype was counted ten times or more. The chain uses TRBV4-3 and TRBJ1-2; 12 nucleotides align to TRBD1. Looked up from germline, CDR1 is LGHNA and CDR2 is YSLEER. Losses at the gene ends were 0 bases for V and 4 bases for J; bases not matched to a gene: 6. The CDR3 covers 17 residues. The CDR3 loop is CASSQDEGQGAGYGYTF. In DNA, the CDR3 is TGCGCCAGCAGCCAAGATGAGGGACAGGGGGCGGGCTATGGCTACACCTTC.

This clonotype was counted at least ten times. The chain links TRBV11-2 to TRBJ2-2; D ambiguous. Germline CDR1 is SGHAT and CDR2 is FQNNGV. This CDR3 has 14 amino acids. V was trimmed by 5 bases and J by 6 bases, leaving 13 bases between them. CDR3 bases: TGTGCCAGCAGCACCCCTATCGGCGCCGGGGAGCTGTTTTTT. Translating it yields CASSTPIGAGELFF.

In its sample, this clonotype was seen many times. V gene TRBV6-1 combines with J gene TRBJ1-5, with 8 bases identical to TRBD1. Trimming at V came to 9 bases and at J to 5 bases, leaving 9 bases not matched to a gene. Germline CDR1 reads MNHNS; CDR2 reads SASEGT. This CDR3 comprises 14 residues. Here the CDR3 DNA reads TGTGCCAGTTCAACAGGGGGTATGGATCAGCCCCAGCATTTT. This translates into CASSTGGMDQPQHF.

V gene TRBV6-2 or TRBV6-3 combines with J gene TRBJ1-2; perhaps TRBD1 as D (5 bases). This CDR3 comprises 17 residues. V was shortened by 0 bases and J by 4 bases, with 18 bases between the two germline ends. Germline V CDR1 and CDR2: MNHEY, SVGEGT. CDR3 bases: TGTGCCAGCAGTTACTCGGGAAGGGGCCCTGGAGGCTATGGCTACACCTTC. It is translated as CASSYSGRGPGGYGYTF.

This clonotype was found many times. The chain carries TRBV28 and TRBJ1-2, with 12 bases identical to TRBD1. CDR3 length: 15 amino acids. V lost 10 bases and J lost 7; bases outside the gene matches: 13. Germline V gene sequence: CDR1 MDHEN, CDR2 SYDVKM. The CDR3 spells CAIDPPGTGGSGYTF. The DNA of the CDR3 is TGTGCCATCGATCCCCCTGGGACAGGGGGCTCTGGCTACACCTTC.

This chain uses TRBV18 with TRBJ1-5; possibly TRBD1 for D (5 bases). Looked up from germline, CDR1 is KGHSH and CDR2 is LQKENI. The CDR3 loop spans 18 amino acids. The V and J ends lost 3 bases and 2 bases respectively, with 20 bases between them. The CDR3 DNA follows: TGTGCCAGCTCACCTTCCCGGGACTCACGGCCGGGCAATCAGCCCCAGCATTTT. As protein: CASSPSRDSRPGNQPQHF.

This clonotype has at least ten counts. This rearrangement joins TRBV12-5 to TRBJ2-2; 9 bases are shared with TRBD1. CDR3 size: 13 residues. The V and J ends lost 11 bases and 5 bases, in that order; junction bases with no gene match: 6. Germline-derived CDR1 and CDR2 are LGHNT and FRNRAP. In DNA, the CDR3 is TGTGCTTCTCGGACAGGGGAAACCGGGGAGCTGTTTTTT. Translating gives CASRTGETGELFF.

This clonotype occurred many times. The gene calls are TRBV6-5 and TRBJ2-2; 9 nucleotides line up with TRBD1. There are 16 residues in the CDR3. Per germline, CDR1 MNHEY and CDR2 SVGAGI. V gave up 4 bases and J gave up 3 bases; unmatched junction bases: 6. The CDR3 is CASSWDREDYTGELFF. The CDR3 coding sequence is TGTGCCAGCAGTTGGGACAGGGAAGATTACACCGGGGAGCTGTTTTTT.

This sequence joins TRBV6-1 and TRBJ1-1; D is possibly TRBD1 (5 bases). The CDR3 has 14 residues. Germline V gene sequence: CDR1 MNHNS, CDR2 SASEGT. The ends were cut back, 6 bases at V and 8 bases at J, with 19 bases in the middle. The CDR3 spells CASSDQGPPREAFF. The CDR3 region has the DNA TGTGCCAGCAGCGATCAGGGCCCACCACGGGAAGCTTTCTTT.

This rearrangement joins TRBV6-1 to TRBJ2-5; possibly TRBD1 or TRBD2 for D (6 bases each). Per the germline V gene, CDR1 is MNHNS and CDR2 is SASEGT. This CDR3 contains 14 residues. Trimming pared 6 bases from V and 1 base from J, leaving 12 bases between. The CDR3: CASSRGGSQETQYF. In DNA form, the CDR3 reads TGTGCCAGCAGCCGAGGGGGGTCCCAAGAGACCCAGTACTTC.

The rearrangement joins TRBV19 to TRBJ1-1; possible D gene TRBD1, 6 bases. V was shortened by 0 bases and J by 5 bases, with 16 bases between the two germline ends. Germline V gene lookup returns CDR1 LNHDA and CDR2 SQIVND (reference sequence). This CDR3 has 16 amino acids. CDR3 residues: CASSIDHGRGGTEAFF. The CDR3, as DNA: TGTGCCAGTAGTATAGATCATGGCAGGGGTGGAACTGAAGCTTTCTTT.

This clonotype was observed many times. This sequence joins TRBV6-5 and TRBJ1-6, with D hard to call. The CDR3 has 14 residues. Per the germline V gene, CDR1 is MNHEY and CDR2 is SVGAGI. Trimming pared 8 bases from V and 6 bases from J, leaving 14 bases between. The CDR3 is CASSTESFNSPLHF. For the CDR3, the DNA is TGTGCCAGCTCTACGGAATCGTTTAATTCACCCCTCCACTTT.

This clonotype occurred many times. The chain joins TRBV28 to TRBJ1-6, with D tentatively TRBD1 (6 bases). The germline CDR1 and CDR2 sequences are MDHEN and SYDVKM. Trimming stripped 5 bases from V and 10 bases from J, with 15 bases between. This CDR3 spans 14 amino acids. DNA for the CDR3: TGTGCCAGCAGTGCCCCAGGGGAGAGCTCACCCCTCCACTTT. The encoded protein is CASSAPGESSPLHF.

The CDR3 spells CASSFKVESYEQYF. CDR3 sequence (DNA): TGTGCCAGCAGTTTCAAGGTTGAGTCCTACGAGCAGTACTTC. The chain links TRBV27 to TRBJ2-7, with no clear D. The CDR3 loop spans 14 amino acids. Germline V gene lookup returns CDR1 MNHEY and CDR2 SMNVEV (reference sequence). Between the trimmed V and J ends, which lost 3 bases and 1 base, there was a span of 10 bases.

Ten or more counts support this clonotype. J is TRBJ2-7 and V is TRBV4-3; 10 bases map to TRBD2. Germline V gives CDR1 LGHNA, CDR2 YSLEER. V gave up 0 bases and J gave up 3 bases; unmatched junction bases: 11. CDR3 length: 18 residues. CDR3 bases: TGCGCCAGCAGCCAAGATCGAGGAAGCGGGAGGGCCCGCTACGAGCAGTACTTC. Translation gives CASSQDRGSGRARYEQYF.